One sample yielded the 13 T cell receptor beta chains listed below, sequenced in a study of identical twins (dated by TCRdb to the mid-2010s). Library creation used 5' RACE. The run used an Illumina HiSeq 2000. TCRdb trimmed the raw reads at Q25, called clones with MiXCR and kept productive beta chains. Each record represents a unique CDR3 protein, reported with the most common genes and DNA among its rows. Present in this sample are around 250,000 distinct CDR3 sequences, about 8.9% of which were seen just once. The ten biggest clones cover less than 4% of the sample. The same sample was also studied in work on yellow fever vaccine responses in identical twins.

The sample comprised CD8+ T cells sorted from blood. The receptors originated from a woman between 18 and 29 years old in good health.

This clonotype was recorded at least ten times. The chain has TRBV28 and TRBJ2-7; no clear D. V shed 6 bases and J shed 1 base, with 10 bases lying between them. Germline V gene sequence: CDR1 MDHEN, CDR2 SYDVKM. The CDR3 has 13 residues. The CDR3 DNA is TGTGCCAGCAGCTCACTCCTATCCTACGAGCAGTACTTC. Its translation is CASSSLLSYEQYF. Variable domain in full (rest from reference TRBV28 and TRBJ2-7): DVKVTQSSRYLVKRTGEKVFLECVQDMDHENMFWYRQDPGLGLRLIYFSYDVKMKEKGDIPEGYSVSREKKERFSLILESASTNQTSMYLCASSSLLSYEQYFGPGTRLTVT.

This clonotype was seen at least ten times. The rearrangement joins TRBV14 to TRBJ1-2, with D possibly being TRBD1 (6 bases). This CDR3 contains 15 residues. Germline CDR1 is SGHDN and CDR2 is FVKESK. Trimming removed 4 bases from V and 4 bases from J, with 16 bases in between. CDR3: CASSPTGTSAYGYTF. The CDR3 DNA is TGTGCCAGCAGCCCGACTGGGACATCCGCCTATGGCTACACCTTC.

This clonotype was seen a handful of times. This chain connects TRBV27 to TRBJ2-1; 9 nucleotides match TRBD1. The CDR3 length is 15 residues. After removal of 6 bases from V and 5 bases from J, the junction contained 8 bases not matched to a gene. The germline gives CDR1 MNHEY, CDR2 SMNVEV (reference sequence). The CDR3 sequence: CASSPAGQGDNEQFF. The DNA for the CDR3 is TGTGCCAGCAGCCCCGCGGGACAGGGTGACAATGAGCAGTTCTTC.

This clonotype was recorded many times. This chain connects TRBV7-9 to TRBJ2-2; 9 bases align to TRBD2. Trimming at V came to 11 bases and at J to 6 bases, leaving 7 bases not matched to a gene. This CDR3 is built from 13 residues. Germline lookup yields CDR1 SEHNR and CDR2 FQNEAQ (reference sequence). The CDR3, as DNA: TGTGCCCTTAGCGGGGGAATGTCCGGGGAGCTGTTTTTT. This gives the protein CALSGGMSGELFF.

There are many counts of this clonotype. The CDR3 spells CSARGLTTNYEQYF. CDR3 sequence (DNA): TGCAGTGCTAGAGGTCTCACCACTAACTACGAGCAGTACTTC. V and J are TRBV20-1 and TRBJ2-7; D unclear. V was shortened by 1 base and J by 3 bases, with 13 bases between the two germline ends. Germline V gene lookup returns CDR1 DFQATT and CDR2 SNEGSKA (reference sequence). The CDR3 is 14 amino acids.

This clonotype was picked up a small number of times. The chain carries TRBV12-3 or TRBV12-4 and TRBJ2-7, with D tentatively TRBD1 or TRBD2 (7 bases each). CDR3 length: 13 amino acids. Trimming shortened V by 7 bases and J by 3 bases, and 13 bases separated the two germline ends. In DNA form, the CDR3 reads TGTGCCAGCACCCCAGGGGGGGGCTACGAGCAGTACTTC. Amino acid sequence: CASTPGGGYEQYF.

This clonotype was seen at least ten times. The chain uses TRBV29-1 and TRBJ2-7; possible D gene TRBD1, 5 bases. The CDR3 covers 13 residues. The V gene's germline CDR1 is SQVTM and CDR2 ANQGSEA. V was pared by 7 bases and J by 0 bases, with 13 bases between. CDR3 nucleotides: TGCAGCGCCACAGGTTACCTCTCCTACGAGCAGTACTTC. Protein: CSATGYLSYEQYF.

In this sample, this clonotype turned up once. The rearrangement links TRBV7-9 to TRBJ2-6; D is unclear. Trimming took 5 bases from V and 4 from J, leaving 18 bases between them. The CDR3 is 17 amino acids. CDR1 and CDR2 (germline): SEHNR, FQNEAQ (reference sequence). The chain's CDR3 is CASSPNSLGYGANVLTF. The CDR3 DNA reads as TGTGCCAGCAGCCCCAATAGCCTAGGGTACGGGGCCAACGTCCTGACTTTC. The full variable domain, rest sourced from reference TRBV7-9 and TRBJ2-6, is DTGVSQNPRHKITKRGQNVTFRCDPISEHNRLYWYRQTLGQGPEFLTYFQNEAQLEKSRLLSDRFSAERPKGSFSTLEIQRTEQGDSAMYLCASSPNSLGYGANVLTFGAGSRLTVL.

The chain recombines TRBV4-1 with TRBJ2-1; 8 positions match TRBD2. The CDR3 has 15 residues. The germline V gene encodes CDR1 MGHRA and CDR2 YSYEKL. V lost 7 bases and J lost 0; bases outside the gene matches: 5. In DNA, the CDR3 is TGCGCCAGCACCCGGGGGGGCTACTCCTACAATGAGCAGTTCTTC. Protein product: CASTRGGYSYNEQFF.

The chain combines TRBV2 with TRBJ2-1; 8 bases match TRBD2. Germline assignment: CDR1 SNHLY and CDR2 FYNNEI. The CDR3 loop spans 17 amino acids. V lost 0 bases, J lost 8 bases, and 12 bases stayed unmatched. The CDR3 protein is CASSEALQGLGIDEQFF. The DNA of the CDR3 is TGTGCCAGCAGTGAAGCGCTTCAGGGACTAGGCATCGATGAGCAGTTCTTC.

Turning to this clonotype: A read error may explain this, as a much larger clone is one base away. The CDR3 protein is CASSLLLAGLPSGELFF. The CDR3 DNA sequence: TGTGCCAGCAGCTTATTACTAGCGGGGCTTCCCTCCGGGGAGCTGTTTTTT. V gene TRBV7-9 combines with J gene TRBJ2-2, with 10 bases lining up with TRBD2. V shed 2 bases and J 6 bases; nucleotides not matched to a gene: 9. The length of the CDR3 is 17 residues. Per the germline V gene, CDR1 is SEHNR and CDR2 is FQNEAQ (reference sequence).

This clonotype was seen a few times. The rearrangement uses TRBV27 and TRBJ2-5, with TRBD2 matching over 9 bases. CDR1 is MNHEY and CDR2 is SMNVEV in the germline V gene (reference sequence). The CDR3 loop spans 14 amino acids. Trimming cost V 6 bases and J 5 bases; bases outside gene matches: 7. CDR3 nucleotide sequence: TGTGCCAGCAGAATTAGCGGGAGCGTGGAGACCCAGTACTTC. Residues: CASRISGSVETQYF.

The rearrangement links TRBV6-1 to TRBJ2-7; weak D call: TRBD1 (5 bases). The CDR3 extends over 15 amino acids. Germline V gives CDR1 MNHNS, CDR2 SASEGT. V was clipped by 0 bases and J by 4 bases, with 13 bases between them. The CDR3 here is CASSEARGKGYEQYF. For the CDR3, the DNA is TGTGCCAGCAGTGAAGCAAGGGGAAAGGGGTACGAGCAGTACTTC.